The 30 T cell receptor beta chains below were found in one sample sequenced in a study of blood T cell repertoires in COVID-19. Libraries were prepared by immunoSEQ multiplex PCR; TCRdb keeps only in-frame clonotypes and omits some of them. This table has under 200,000 clones, 85% to 90% appearing once. Sample: peripheral blood. The receptors derive from a woman aged 60 to 75 with COVID-19, enrolled during active disease.

The chain is built from TRBV7-3 and TRBJ2-3; no clear D gene. The CDR3 has 14 amino acids. Germline V gene sequence: CDR1 SGHTA, CDR2 FQGTGA. V shed 1 base and J shed 2 bases, with 7 bases lying between them. CDR3 coding DNA: TGTGCCAGCAGCTTAAGACATCCCACAGATACGCAGTATTTT. It codes for CASSLRHPTDTQYF.

The gene calls are TRBV27 and TRBJ1-3; tentative D call: TRBD1 (5 bases). Between the trimmed V and J ends, which lost 3 bases and 2 bases, there was a span of 8 bases. Germline CDR1 MNHEY, CDR2 SMNVEV (reference sequence). The CDR3 sequence is 14 residues long. The CDR3 DNA reads TGTGCCAGCAGTTTGCGACAGCCTGGAAACACCATATATTTT. It encodes CASSLRQPGNTIYF.

V gene TRBV28 combines with J gene TRBJ2-2; D is ambiguous. CDR1 is MDHEN and CDR2 is SYDVKM in the germline V gene. V was clipped by 2 bases and J by 6 bases, with 4 bases between them. The CDR3 is 12 residues long. The CDR3 DNA is TGTGCCAGCAGTTTAGGCCCCGGGGAGCTGTTTTTT. Translated: CASSLGPGELFF.

The chain couples TRBV7-2 to TRBJ2-2; 9 nucleotides line up with TRBD2. The CDR3 has 16 residues. V lost 3 bases, J lost 1 base, and 3 bases stayed unmatched. From germline, CDR1 is SGHTA and CDR2 FQGNSA. The CDR3 reads CASSLTSGGNTGELFF. Written as DNA, the CDR3 is TGTGCCAGCAGCTTGACTAGCGGAGGGAACACCGGGGAGCTGTTTTTT.

V usage is TRBV2 and J usage is TRBJ1-5, with 7 bases aligning to TRBD1. Trimming cost V 5 bases and J 3 bases; bases outside gene matches: 4. The CDR3 covers 14 residues. CDR1 is SNHLY and CDR2 is FYNNEI in the germline V gene. DNA of the CDR3: TGTGCCAGCAGTCCGACAGGGTTCAATCAGCCCCAGCATTTT. Its protein is CASSPTGFNQPQHF.

The chain carries TRBV30 and TRBJ1-3; 8 bases align to TRBD1. After removal of 2 bases from V and 1 base from J, the junction contained 1 base not matched to a gene. The CDR3 has 14 residues. Looked up from germline, CDR1 is GTSNPN and CDR2 is SVGIG (reference sequence). The CDR3 sequence is CAWSRTGSGNTIYF. As DNA, the CDR3 is TGTGCCTGGAGTCGGACAGGGTCTGGAAACACCATATATTTT.

The chain uses TRBV4-1 and TRBJ1-1; the D is unclear. CDR1 and CDR2 from the germline V gene are MGHRA and YSYEKL. The CDR3 length is 13 residues. V was clipped by 7 bases and J by 4 bases, with 13 bases between them. This CDR3 reads CASTPHVATEAFF. DNA for the CDR3: TGCGCCAGCACCCCACATGTCGCCACTGAAGCTTTCTTT.

The chain joins TRBV4-1 to TRBJ2-7; D may be TRBD1 (6 bases). Trimming pared 4 bases from V and 0 bases from J, leaving 19 bases between. The CDR3 is made up of 17 amino acids. CDR1 MGHRA and CDR2 YSYEKL come from the germline V gene. CDR3 DNA: TGCGCCAGCAGCCGAATCGCAGGGGAGCGTAGCTCCTACGAGCAGTACTTC. This translates into CASSRIAGERSSYEQYF.

The gene calls are TRBV7-9 and TRBJ1-4; D is unclear. Trimming took 1 base from V and 5 from J, leaving 8 bases between them. Germline CDR1 is SEHNR and CDR2 is FQNEAQ (reference sequence). This CDR3 has 14 amino acids. CDR3 loop: CASSLGTGNEKLFF. CDR3 in DNA: TGTGCCAGCAGCTTAGGGACGGGGAATGAAAAACTGTTTTTT.

The chain employs TRBV30 and TRBJ1-2; TRBD1 matches 7 bases. V was pared by 0 bases and J by 4 bases, with 2 bases of the junction left unmatched. This CDR3 has 13 amino acids. CDR1 GTSNPN and CDR2 SVGIG come from the germline V gene (reference sequence). The CDR3, as DNA: TGTGCCTGGAGTGTACAGGGGTTCTATGGCTACACCTTC. It specifies CAWSVQGFYGYTF.

The V gene is TRBV9, the J gene TRBJ2-7; D call uncertain. CDR1 is SGDLS and CDR2 is YYNGEE in the germline V gene. The CDR3 spans 15 residues. Trimming left V 3 bases short and J 1 base short, with 14 bases between. The CDR3 is CASSGRHGPSYEQYF. DNA of the CDR3: TGTGCCAGCAGCGGAAGACATGGCCCTTCCTACGAGCAGTACTTC.

The gene calls are TRBV7-2 and TRBJ1-3, with unresolved D. The CDR3 sequence is 15 residues long. CDR1 SGHTA and CDR2 FQGNSA come from the germline V gene. Trimming took 5 bases from V and 0 from J, leaving 11 bases between them. The CDR3 sequence: CASSPRQSSGNTIYF. The DNA for the CDR3 is TGTGCCAGCAGCCCGCGACAAAGCTCTGGAAACACCATATATTTT. Complete variable domain (other parts from reference TRBV7-2 and TRBJ1-3): GAGVSQSPSNKVTEKGKDVELRCDPISGHTALYWYRQSLGQGLEFLIYFQGNSAPDKSGLPSDRFSAERTGGSVSTLTIQRTQQEDSAVYLCASSPRQSSGNTIYFGEGSWLTVV.

The J gene is TRBJ2-1, the V gene TRBV25-1; weak D call: TRBD2 (6 bases). Per the germline V gene, CDR1 is MGHDK and CDR2 is SYGVNS. The V and J ends lost 6 bases and 8 bases respectively, with 14 bases between them. The CDR3 loop spans 13 amino acids. The CDR3 region is CASSRGSGHEQFF. The CDR3 coding sequence is TGTGCCAGCAGCCGGGGGTCGGGCCATGAGCAGTTCTTC.

The DNA of the CDR3 is TGTGCCAGTAGTAAGGTAGGGAGCTACGAGCAGTACTTC. Translation gives CASSKVGSYEQYF. The J gene is TRBJ2-7, the V gene TRBV19; tentative D call: TRBD2 (5 bases). The V end lost 4 bases, the J end lost 3 bases, and 10 bases lay between the germline ends. In germline, CDR1 is LNHDA, CDR2 SQIVND (reference sequence). CDR3 size: 13 residues.

The rearrangement links TRBV6-2 or TRBV6-3 to TRBJ2-1; 7 bases are shared with TRBD2. The CDR3 covers 14 residues. V was clipped by 2 bases and J by 10 bases; unmatched bases: 8. The germline V gene encodes CDR1 MNHEY and CDR2 SVGEGT. CDR3 sequence (DNA): TGTGCCAGCAGTTACCCCGGACTAGGTGGGGAGCAGTTCTTC. This translates into CASSYPGLGGEQFF.

Only one count was recorded for this clone. The chain combines TRBV6-2 or TRBV6-3 with TRBJ1-1; D ambiguous. Trimming left V 2 bases short and J 0 bases short, with 13 bases between. CDR3 size: 16 residues. Germline V gene data show CDR1 as MNHEY and CDR2 as SVGEGT. The CDR3 sequence is CASSYRFAGMNTEAFF. CDR3 nucleotide sequence: TGTGCCAGCAGTTACAGGTTCGCGGGAATGAACACTGAAGCTTTCTTT.

This clone has just a few counts. This rearrangement joins TRBV19 to TRBJ1-4; D is unclear. CDR1 and CDR2 from the germline V gene are LNHDA and SQIVND (reference sequence). The CDR3 runs to 13 residues. Trimming took off 4 bases at V and 8 bases at J, with 11 bases between the two ends. Here the CDR3 DNA reads TGTGCCAGTAGTAGCGACATAGTCGAAAAACTGTTTTTT. As protein: CASSSDIVEKLFF.

V is TRBV10-3 and J is TRBJ1-5, with no clear D. The V end lost 0 bases, the J end lost 9 bases, and 12 bases lay between the germline ends. CDR1 ENHRY and CDR2 SYGVKD come from the germline V gene. The CDR3 length is 14 residues. CDR3 DNA: TGTGCCATCAGTGAGTCGAAGAGCCTTGGGCCCCAGCATTTT. Translating gives CAISESKSLGPQHF.

This rearrangement joins TRBV5-8 to TRBJ2-3; 14 nucleotides align to TRBD2. Unmatched junction bases numbered 6, after V lost 4 bases and J lost 5 bases. In germline, CDR1 is SGHTS, CDR2 YDEGEE. The CDR3 has 16 amino acids. CDR3 residues: CASSGGLAGVEDTQYF. The CDR3 bases are TGTGCCAGCAGCGGGGGACTAGCGGGAGTGGAAGATACGCAGTATTTT.

The chain recombines TRBV10-3 with TRBJ1-1; 8 bases fit TRBD1. Per germline, CDR1 ENHRY and CDR2 SYGVKD. V lost 8 bases, J lost 2 bases, and 4 bases stayed unmatched. The CDR3 has 13 amino acids. The DNA for the CDR3 is TGTGCCATCCGAGACAGGGGCAACACTGAAGCTTTCTTT. It translates to CAIRDRGNTEAFF.

Only one count was recorded for this clone. CDR3 residues: CASSPSGGTNYGYTF. The CDR3 nucleotides read TGTGCCAGCTCACCAAGCGGGGGCACCAACTATGGCTACACCTTC. The rearrangement links TRBV18 to TRBJ1-2; D possibly corresponds to TRBD1 (6 bases). V was cut by 2 bases and J by 2 bases, with 12 bases left in between. The CDR3 consists of 15 residues. Germline CDR1 KGHSH, CDR2 LQKENI.

The rearrangement uses TRBV10-1 and TRBJ2-1, with 13 bases fitting TRBD2. CDR3 length: 18 amino acids. Per the germline V gene, CDR1 is WNHNN and CDR2 is SYGVQD (reference sequence). The V gene end was trimmed by 6 bases and the J gene end by 4 bases; junction bases not matched to a gene: 12. The CDR3, as DNA: TGCGCCAGCAGCCAGGGACTAGCGGGACCAAGGGTATACAATGAGCAGTTCTTC. Amino acid sequence: CASSQGLAGPRVYNEQFF.

The chain uses TRBV29-1 and TRBJ2-5; tentative D call: TRBD1 (6 bases). Trimming cost V 7 bases and J 3 bases, with 18 bases left between them. CDR1 is SQVTM and CDR2 is ANQGSEA in the germline V gene. The CDR3 covers 14 residues. The CDR3 loop is CSAMKAKGEETQYF. In DNA form, the CDR3 reads TGCAGCGCCATGAAAGCAAAGGGGGAAGAGACCCAGTACTTC.

The chain joins TRBV10-3 to TRBJ1-2; the D gene is possibly TRBD1 (5 bases). Germline lookup yields CDR1 ENHRY and CDR2 SYGVKD. Deletions cut 0 bases from V and 6 bases from J, with 17 bases between. CDR3 length: 16 residues. The CDR3: CAISESFNEGRHGYTF. For the CDR3, the DNA is TGTGCCATCAGTGAGTCTTTTAATGAGGGGAGGCATGGCTACACCTTC.

This sequence joins TRBV9 and TRBJ2-1; TRBD2 matches 11 bases. The length of the CDR3 is 15 residues. Germline V gene data show CDR1 as SGDLS and CDR2 as YYNGEE. V shed 3 bases and J 4 bases; nucleotides not matched to a gene: 3. CDR3 nucleotide sequence: TGTGCCAGCAGCGATAGCGGGAGGGATTACAATGAGCAGTTCTTC. Translated: CASSDSGRDYNEQFF.

The rearrangement uses TRBV24-1 and TRBJ2-3; D remains ambiguous. Trimming cost V 9 bases and J 0 bases, with 9 bases left between them. The CDR3 length is 13 residues. CDR1 is KGHDR and CDR2 is SFDVKD in the germline V gene. The CDR3 DNA is TGTGCCACCGCGCATGGTAGCACAGATACGCAGTATTTT. Protein product: CATAHGSTDTQYF.

The V and J genes are TRBV12-3 or TRBV12-4 and TRBJ2-7; 8 bases are a match to TRBD1. V lost 3 bases and J lost 4; bases outside the gene matches: 2. The CDR3 length is 13 residues. This CDR3 reads CASSFGTGYEQYF. In nucleotides, the CDR3 is TGTGCCAGCAGTTTCGGGACAGGTTACGAGCAGTACTTC.

Here the CDR3 reads CASSQVRGAGYGYTF. CDR3 nucleotides: TGCGCCAGCAGCCAAGTCCGGGGGGCAGGATATGGCTACACCTTC. The chain combines TRBV4-1 with TRBJ1-2, with a possible D match to TRBD1 (6 bases). The CDR3 contains 15 residues. Deletions cut 1 base from V and 5 bases from J, with 14 bases between. The germline gives CDR1 MGHRA, CDR2 YSYEKL.

This chain links TRBV7-2 with TRBJ2-3; 8 bases match TRBD2. This CDR3 comprises 15 residues. Germline CDR1 and CDR2: SGHTA and FQGNSA. With V trimmed by 2 bases and J by 5 bases, 6 bases remained unmatched. CDR3 coding DNA: TGTGCCAGCAGCTTATTAAGCGGGAGAGAAGATACGCAGTATTTT. Its translation: CASSLLSGREDTQYF.

The chain is built from TRBV5-6 and TRBJ2-2; no firm D call. The ends were cut back, 1 base at V and 1 base at J, with 5 bases in the middle. The CDR3 is 14 amino acids. Germline V gene lookup returns CDR1 SGHDT and CDR2 YYEEEE. CDR3 DNA sequence: TGTGCCAGCAGCTTGATGCGGAACACCGGGGAGCTGTTTTTT. Protein sequence: CASSLMRNTGELFF. The full variable domain, its missing parts supplied by reference TRBV5-6 and TRBJ2-2, is DAGVTQSPTHLIKTRGQQVTLRCSPKSGHDTVSWYQQALGQGPQFIFQYYEEEERQRGNFPDRFSGHQFPNYSSELNVNALLLGDSALYLCASSLMRNTGELFFGEGSRLTVL.